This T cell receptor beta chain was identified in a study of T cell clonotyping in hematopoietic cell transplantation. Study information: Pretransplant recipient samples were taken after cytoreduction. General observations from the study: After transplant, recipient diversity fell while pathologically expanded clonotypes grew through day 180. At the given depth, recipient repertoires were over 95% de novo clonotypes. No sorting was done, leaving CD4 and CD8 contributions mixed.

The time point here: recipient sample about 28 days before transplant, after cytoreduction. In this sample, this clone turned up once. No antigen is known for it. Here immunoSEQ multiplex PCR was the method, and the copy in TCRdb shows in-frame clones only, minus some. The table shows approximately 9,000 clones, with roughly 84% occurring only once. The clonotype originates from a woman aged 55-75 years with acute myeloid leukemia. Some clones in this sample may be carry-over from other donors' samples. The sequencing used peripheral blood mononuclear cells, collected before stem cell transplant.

The CDR3, as DNA: TGCAGCGTTCATACAGCTACCGAAGGGAACACCGGGGAGCTGTTTTTT. Its translation: CSVHTATEGNTGELFF. This chain connects TRBV29-1 to TRBJ2-2; no definite D call. The CDR3 runs 16 residues. Germline loops: CDR1 SQVTM, CDR2 ANQGSEA. The ends were cut back, 5 bases at V and 1 base at J, with 17 bases in the middle.